This paragraph covers one T cell receptor beta chain sequence. Sequencing used immunoSEQ multiplex PCR; TCRdb keeps in-frame clones, though not all of them. The sample holds tens of thousands of clones, roughly 86% seen once. This record comes from a study of T cells after posttransplantation cyclophosphamide. This sequence originates from a woman aged 55-70 years with a blood cancer, CMV-positive, and with a related stem cell donor. The sequenced sample consisted of PBMCs.

DNA for the CDR3: TGTGCCAGCACCCTTGACAGGATTGGCACAGATACGCAGTATTTT. Amino acid sequence: CASTLDRIGTDTQYF. The chain combines TRBV5-6 with TRBJ2-3; D might be TRBD1 (6 bases). The germline V gene has CDR1 SGHDT and CDR2 YYEEEE. The CDR3 is made up of 15 amino acids. Between the trimmed V and J ends, which lost 6 bases and 1 base, there was a span of 15 bases.